The source of this TCR beta chain is a study of shared clonotypes between healthy human individuals. The CDR3 covers 15 residues. Trimming cost V 5 bases and J 1 base, with 14 bases left between them. The germline gives CDR1 SNHLY, CDR2 FYNNEI. Study-wide points: Naive subsets generally had larger estimated richness than memory subsets.

On this clone: What it binds is not known.

Sorted subsets were amplified in replicate PCRs using 200 ng DNA, 32,000 or so T cell genomes. Assay used: immunoSEQ multiplex PCR; TCRdb lists only in-frame clones, some missing. This table has about 2.3 million clones, approximately 90% appearing once. V is TRBV2 and J is TRBJ1-1; D is uncertain. The specimen was naive CD4+ T cells from PBMCs. Subset given: CD45RA+ positively selected. The source of this sequence is a man younger than 35 in good health. Some clones in this sample may be carry-over from other donors' samples. The CDR3 region has the DNA TGTGCCAGCAGTTCCCTAGCCTTCACGAACACTGAAGCTTTCTTT. This sequence encodes CASSSLAFTNTEAFF. The full variable domain, with the rest looked up from reference TRBV2 and TRBJ1-1, is EPEVTQTPSHQVTQMGQEVILRCVPISNHLYFYWYRQILGQKVEFLVSFYNNEISEKSEIFDDQFSVERPDGSNFTLKIRSTKLEDSAMYFCASSSLAFTNTEAFFGQGTRLTVV.